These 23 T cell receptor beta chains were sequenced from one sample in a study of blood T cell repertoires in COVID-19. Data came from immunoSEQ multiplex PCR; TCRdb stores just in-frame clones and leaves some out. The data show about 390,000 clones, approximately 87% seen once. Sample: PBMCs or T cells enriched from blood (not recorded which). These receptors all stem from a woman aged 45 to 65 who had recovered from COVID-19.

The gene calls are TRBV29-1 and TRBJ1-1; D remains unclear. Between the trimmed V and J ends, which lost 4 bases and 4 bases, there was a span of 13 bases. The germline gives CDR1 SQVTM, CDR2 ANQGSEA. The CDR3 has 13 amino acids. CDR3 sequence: CSVVVSITTEAFF. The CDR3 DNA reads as TGCAGCGTTGTCGTATCTATTACCACTGAAGCTTTCTTT.

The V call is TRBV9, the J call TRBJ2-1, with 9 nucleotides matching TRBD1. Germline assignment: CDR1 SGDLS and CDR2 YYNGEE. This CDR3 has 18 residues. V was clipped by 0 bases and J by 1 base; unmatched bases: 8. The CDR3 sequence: CASSVGFMGTGSYNEQFF. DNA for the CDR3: TGTGCCAGCAGCGTAGGATTTATGGGGACAGGGTCCTACAATGAGCAGTTCTTC.

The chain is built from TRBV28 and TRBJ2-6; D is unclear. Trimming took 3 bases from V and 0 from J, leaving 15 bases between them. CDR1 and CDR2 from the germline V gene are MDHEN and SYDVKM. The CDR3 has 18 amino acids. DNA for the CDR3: TGTGCCAGCAGTTTTTTTCTGGAGCTGAGCTCTGGGGCCAACGTCCTGACTTTC. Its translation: CASSFFLELSSGANVLTF.

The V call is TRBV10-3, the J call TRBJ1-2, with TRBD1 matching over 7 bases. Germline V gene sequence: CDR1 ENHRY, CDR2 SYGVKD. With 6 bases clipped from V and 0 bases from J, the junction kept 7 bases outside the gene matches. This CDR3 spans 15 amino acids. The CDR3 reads CAISGDRITNYGYTF. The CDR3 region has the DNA TGTGCCATCAGCGGGGACAGAATTACTAACTATGGCTACACCTTC.

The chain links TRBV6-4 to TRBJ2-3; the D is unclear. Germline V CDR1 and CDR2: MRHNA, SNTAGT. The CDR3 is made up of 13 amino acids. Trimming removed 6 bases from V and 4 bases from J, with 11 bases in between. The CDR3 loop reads CASRQNLADTQYF. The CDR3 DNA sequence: TGTGCCAGCAGACAGAATCTGGCAGATACGCAGTATTTT.

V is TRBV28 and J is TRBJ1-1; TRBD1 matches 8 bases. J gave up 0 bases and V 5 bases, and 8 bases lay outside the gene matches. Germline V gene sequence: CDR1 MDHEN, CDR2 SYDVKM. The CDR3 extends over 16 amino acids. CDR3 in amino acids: CASSPRQGQLNTEAFF. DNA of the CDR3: TGTGCCAGCAGTCCCCGACAGGGGCAATTGAACACTGAAGCTTTCTTT.

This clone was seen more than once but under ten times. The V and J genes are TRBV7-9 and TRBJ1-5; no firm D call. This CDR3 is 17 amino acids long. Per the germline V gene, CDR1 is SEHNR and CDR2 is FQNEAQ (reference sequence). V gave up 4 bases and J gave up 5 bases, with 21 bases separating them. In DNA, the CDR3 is TGTGCCAGCAGCTGGTCGTCGACCGGCAGACTGGATCAGCCCCAGCATTTT. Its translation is CASSWSSTGRLDQPQHF.

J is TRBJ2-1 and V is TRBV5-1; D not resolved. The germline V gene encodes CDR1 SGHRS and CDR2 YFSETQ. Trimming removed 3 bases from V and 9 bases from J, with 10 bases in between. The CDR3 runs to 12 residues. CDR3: CASSYVGSEQFF. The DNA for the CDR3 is TGCGCCAGCAGCTATGTGGGCAGTGAGCAGTTCTTC.

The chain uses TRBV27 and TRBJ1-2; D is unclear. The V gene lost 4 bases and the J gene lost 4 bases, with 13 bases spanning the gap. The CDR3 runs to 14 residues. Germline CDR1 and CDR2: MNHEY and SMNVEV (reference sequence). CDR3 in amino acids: CASSSNFISYGYTF. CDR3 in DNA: TGTGCCAGCAGTTCCAATTTTATTAGCTATGGCTACACCTTC.

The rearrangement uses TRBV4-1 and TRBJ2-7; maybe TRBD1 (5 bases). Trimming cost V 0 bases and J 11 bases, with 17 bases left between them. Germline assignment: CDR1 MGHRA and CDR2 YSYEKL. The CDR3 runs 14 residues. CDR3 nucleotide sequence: TGCGCCAGCAGCCAAGATCAGGGATCAATGTCCAAGTACTTC. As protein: CASSQDQGSMSKYF.

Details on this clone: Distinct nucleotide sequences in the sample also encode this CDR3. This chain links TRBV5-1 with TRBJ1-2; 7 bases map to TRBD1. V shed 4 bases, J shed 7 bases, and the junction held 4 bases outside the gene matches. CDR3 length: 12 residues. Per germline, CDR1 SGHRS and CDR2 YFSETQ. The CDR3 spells CASSPDRAGYTF. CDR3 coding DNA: TGCGCCAGCAGCCCAGACAGGGCTGGCTACACCTTC.

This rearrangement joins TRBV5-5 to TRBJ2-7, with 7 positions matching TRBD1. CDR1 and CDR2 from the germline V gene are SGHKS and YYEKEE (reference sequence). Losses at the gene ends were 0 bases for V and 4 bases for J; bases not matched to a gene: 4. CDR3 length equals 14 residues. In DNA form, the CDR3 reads TGTGCCAGCAGCTTGGTACAGGGGCCTTACGAGCAGTACTTC. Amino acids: CASSLVQGPYEQYF.

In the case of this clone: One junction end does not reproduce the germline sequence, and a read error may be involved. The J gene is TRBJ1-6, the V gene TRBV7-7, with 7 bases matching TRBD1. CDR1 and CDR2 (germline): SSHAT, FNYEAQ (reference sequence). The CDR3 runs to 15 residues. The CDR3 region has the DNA TGTGCTAGCAGCTTAGTCGGGGACAGAGGGTCACCCCTCCACTTT. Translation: CASSLVGDRGSPLHF.

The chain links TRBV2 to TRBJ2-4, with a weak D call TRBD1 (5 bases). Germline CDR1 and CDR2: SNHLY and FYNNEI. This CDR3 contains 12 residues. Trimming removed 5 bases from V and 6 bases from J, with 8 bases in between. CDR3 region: CASSSDTNIQYF. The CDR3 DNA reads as TGTGCCAGCAGTTCGGACACAAACATTCAGTACTTC.

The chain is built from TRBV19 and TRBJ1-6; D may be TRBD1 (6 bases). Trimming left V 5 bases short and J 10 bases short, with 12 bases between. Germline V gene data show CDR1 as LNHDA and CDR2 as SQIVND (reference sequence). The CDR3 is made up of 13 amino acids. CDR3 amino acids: CASSPGESSPLHF. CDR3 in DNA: TGTGCCAGTAGTCCAGGGGAGTCCTCACCCCTCCACTTT.

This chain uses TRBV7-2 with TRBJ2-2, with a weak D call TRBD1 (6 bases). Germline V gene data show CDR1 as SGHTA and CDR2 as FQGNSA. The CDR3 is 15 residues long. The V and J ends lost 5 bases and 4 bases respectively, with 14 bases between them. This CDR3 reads CASSPPGVGTGELFF. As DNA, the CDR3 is TGTGCCAGCAGCCCCCCAGGGGTCGGCACCGGGGAGCTGTTTTTT. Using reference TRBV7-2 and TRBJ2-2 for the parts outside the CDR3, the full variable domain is GAGVSQSPSNKVTEKGKDVELRCDPISGHTALYWYRQSLGQGLEFLIYFQGNSAPDKSGLPSDRFSAERTGGSVSTLTIQRTQQEDSAVYLCASSPPGVGTGELFFGEGSRLTVL.

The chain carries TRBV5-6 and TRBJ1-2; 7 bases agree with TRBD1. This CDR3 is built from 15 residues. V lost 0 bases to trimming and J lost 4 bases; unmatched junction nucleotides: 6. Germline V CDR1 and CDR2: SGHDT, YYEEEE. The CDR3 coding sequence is TGTGCCAGCAGCTTGGCGGGACAGCTGGGCTATGGCTACACCTTC. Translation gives CASSLAGQLGYGYTF.

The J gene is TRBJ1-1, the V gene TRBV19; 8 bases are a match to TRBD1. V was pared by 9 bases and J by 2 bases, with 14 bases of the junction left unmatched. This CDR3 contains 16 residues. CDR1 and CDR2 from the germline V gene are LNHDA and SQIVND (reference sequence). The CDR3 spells CASGQGGRNRNTEAFF. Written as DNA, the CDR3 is TGTGCCAGCGGACAGGGAGGACGGAACCGAAACACTGAAGCTTTCTTT.

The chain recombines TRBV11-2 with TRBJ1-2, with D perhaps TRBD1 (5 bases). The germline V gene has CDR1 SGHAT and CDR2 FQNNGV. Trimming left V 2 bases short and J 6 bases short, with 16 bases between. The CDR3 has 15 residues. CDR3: CASSLWSGIRDGYTF. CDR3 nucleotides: TGTGCCAGCAGCTTATGGTCAGGGATCAGGGATGGCTACACCTTC. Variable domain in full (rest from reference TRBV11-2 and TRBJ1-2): EAGVAQSPRYKIIEKRQSVAFWCNPISGHATLYWYQQILGQGPKLLIQFQNNGVVDDSQLPKDRFSAERLKGVDSTLKIQPAKLEDSAVYLCASSLWSGIRDGYTFGSGTRLTVV.

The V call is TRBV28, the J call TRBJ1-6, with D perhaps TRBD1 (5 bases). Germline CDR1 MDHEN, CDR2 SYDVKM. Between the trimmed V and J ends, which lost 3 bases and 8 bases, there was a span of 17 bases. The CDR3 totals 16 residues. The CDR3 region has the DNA TGTGCCAGCAGTTTCCCGGGGCCCGGGGGAGATTCACCCCTCCACTTT. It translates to CASSFPGPGGDSPLHF. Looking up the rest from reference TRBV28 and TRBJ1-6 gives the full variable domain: DVKVTQSSRYLVKRTGEKVFLECVQDMDHENMFWYRQDPGLGLRLIYFSYDVKMKEKGDIPEGYSVSREKKERFSLILESASTNQTSMYLCASSFPGPGGDSPLHFGNGTRLTVT.

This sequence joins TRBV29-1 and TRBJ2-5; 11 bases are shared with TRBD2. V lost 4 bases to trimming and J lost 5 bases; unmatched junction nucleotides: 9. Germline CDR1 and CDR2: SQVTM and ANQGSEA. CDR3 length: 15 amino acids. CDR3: CSVVASGGSRETQYF. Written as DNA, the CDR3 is TGCAGCGTTGTAGCTAGCGGGGGGTCGAGGGAGACCCAGTACTTC.

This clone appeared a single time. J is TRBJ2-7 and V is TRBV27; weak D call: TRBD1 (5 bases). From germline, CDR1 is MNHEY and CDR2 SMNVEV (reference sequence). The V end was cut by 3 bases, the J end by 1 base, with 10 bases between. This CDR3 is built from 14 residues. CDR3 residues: CASSFQGSSYEQYF. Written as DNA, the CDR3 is TGTGCCAGCAGTTTCCAGGGTTCTTCCTACGAGCAGTACTTC.

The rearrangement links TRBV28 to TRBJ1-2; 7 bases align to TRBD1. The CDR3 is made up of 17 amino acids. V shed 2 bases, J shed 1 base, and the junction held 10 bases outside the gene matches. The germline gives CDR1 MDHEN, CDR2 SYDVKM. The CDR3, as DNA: TGTGCCAGCAGTTTAGGGGATTTAGGGGGCGATAACTATGGCTACACCTTC. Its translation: CASSLGDLGGDNYGYTF.